The 13 T cell receptor beta chains listed next were all sequenced from one sample in a study of blood T cells in healthy people across ages. It was with a sample-barcoded 5' primer and a J-beta primer mix that a second PCR of roughly 7 to 12 cycles was run. TCRdb called the 5' RACE reads again in MiXCR, with one record for every CDR3 protein. The sample has roughly 1.5 million distinct CDR3 sequences; 35% to 45% are singletons. Sequences were obtained from blood. Receptors were obtained from a woman younger than 30 in good health.

The chain recombines TRBV14 with TRBJ2-5, with a tentative D call TRBD2 (5 bases). The CDR3 contains 13 residues. V was cut by 1 base and J by 9 bases, with 12 bases left in between. The germline gives CDR1 SGHDN, CDR2 FVKESK. This chain's CDR3 is CASSQVPQAAQYF. The CDR3 bases are TGTGCCAGCAGCCAAGTGCCGCAAGCGGCCCAGTACTTC.

The chain couples TRBV6-6 to TRBJ2-6, with 7 bases identical to TRBD1. With V trimmed by 4 bases and J by 2 bases, 8 bases remained unmatched. Germline assignment: CDR1 MNHNY and CDR2 SVGAGI (reference sequence). The CDR3 is made up of 17 amino acids. The CDR3 spells CASSSRTGDAGANVLTF. CDR3 bases: TGTGCCAGCAGTTCCCGGACAGGCGACGCTGGGGCCAACGTCCTGACTTTC.

The chain joins TRBV28 to TRBJ2-7; perhaps D is TRBD1 or TRBD2 (5 bases each). Trimming took 3 bases from V and 7 from J, leaving 16 bases between them. The length of the CDR3 is 14 residues. Germline V gene sequence: CDR1 MDHEN, CDR2 SYDVKM. CDR3 nucleotides: TGTGCCAGCAGTTTCGGGACCAACTACAATGAGCAGTACTTC. As protein: CASSFGTNYNEQYF.

This clonotype has more than one count but fewer than ten. The V gene is TRBV12-3 or TRBV12-4, the J gene TRBJ1-1; maybe TRBD1 (6 bases). Trimming pared 7 bases from V and 4 bases from J, leaving 19 bases between. CDR3 size: 15 residues. Written as DNA, the CDR3 is TGTGCCAGCACTCTAAGGGGGGCGGGTAGCACTGAAGCTTTCTTT. This translates into CASTLRGAGSTEAFF.

V and J are TRBV4-2 and TRBJ2-1; a possible D gene is TRBD2 (5 bases). CDR3 length equals 11 residues. CDR1 and CDR2 (germline): LGHNA, YNFKEQ. CDR3 sequence (DNA): TGTGCAGCGGCCTCCTACAATGAGCAGTTCTTC. Translation gives CAAASYNEQFF.

This rearrangement joins TRBV19 to TRBJ1-5; perhaps TRBD1 as D (5 bases). This CDR3 region has 14 residues. Germline CDR1 and CDR2: LNHDA and SQIVND (reference sequence). V lost 1 base and J lost 5, with 9 bases in between. As DNA, the CDR3 is TGTGCCAGTAGTATAGGTGGCAGGGATCAGCCCCAGCATTTT. Translating gives CASSIGGRDQPQHF.

The chain has TRBV6-2 or TRBV6-3 and TRBJ2-7; 10 positions agree with TRBD1. The germline V gene has CDR1 MNHEY and CDR2 SVGEGT. This CDR3 region has 16 residues. V shed 6 bases and J 2 bases; nucleotides not matched to a gene: 10. This chain's CDR3 is CASRTLGGQGTYEQYF. The CDR3 region has the DNA TGTGCCAGCAGGACTTTAGGGGGACAGGGGACCTACGAGCAGTACTTC.

A few counts support this clonotype. The chain has TRBV28 and TRBJ2-1; either TRBD1 or TRBD2 may supply D (5 bases each). The V end lost 4 bases, the J end lost 5 bases, and 21 bases lay between the germline ends. Germline CDR1 is MDHEN and CDR2 is SYDVKM. The length of the CDR3 is 17 residues. The CDR3 DNA reads TGTGCCAGCAGTTACCGGGGCCTCAGGATGGGGGACAATGAGCAGTTCTTC. Amino acids: CASSYRGLRMGDNEQFF.

This chain links TRBV20-1 with TRBJ1-2; D perhaps matches TRBD1 (5 bases). Per the germline V gene, CDR1 is DFQATT and CDR2 is SNEGSKA (reference sequence). Trimming shortened V by 6 bases and J by 1 base, and 15 bases separated the two germline ends. The CDR3 is 14 residues long. The CDR3 loop reads CSATGREGNYGYTF. CDR3 DNA: TGCAGTGCAACAGGACGAGAGGGTAACTATGGCTACACCTTC.

Details on this clonotype: It is likely a read error, because the conserved phenylalanine at the end of the CDR3 is missing. This chain joins TRBV7-8 and TRBJ2-1; D is unclear. Germline loops: CDR1 SGHVS, CDR2 FQNEAQ. The CDR3 loop spans 16 amino acids. V was trimmed by 5 bases and J by 0 bases, leaving 14 bases between them. CDR3 residues: CASSTEAGTSYNEQFT. The CDR3, as DNA: TGTGCCAGCAGCACAGAAGCTGGAACCTCCTACAATGAGCAGTTCACC.

This clonotype was seen more than once but under ten times. This CDR3 reads CSAINRGYSYNEQFF. The CDR3 DNA reads as TGCAGTGCTATCAATCGGGGGTACTCCTACAATGAGCAGTTCTTC. The gene calls are TRBV20-1 and TRBJ2-1; D may be TRBD2 (6 bases). The CDR3 covers 15 residues. V lost 4 bases, J lost 0 bases, and 13 bases lay in between. Germline CDR1 reads DFQATT; CDR2 reads SNEGSKA (reference sequence).

The chain joins TRBV11-2 to TRBJ1-1, with TRBD1 identical over 10 bases. From germline, CDR1 is SGHAT and CDR2 FQNNGV. Unmatched junction bases numbered 5, after V lost 0 bases and J lost 7 bases. The CDR3 spans 15 residues. CDR3 region: CASSLERGQGIEAFF. CDR3 DNA: TGTGCCAGCAGCTTAGAGCGGGGACAGGGGATTGAAGCTTTCTTT.

This chain joins TRBV14 and TRBJ2-7; D not certain. The end of the DNA aligns better with TRBJ2-5, so the J call may be wrong. Germline loops: CDR1 SGHDN, CDR2 FVKESK. The CDR3 length is 13 residues. The CDR3 DNA follows: TGTGCCAGCAGCCAAGACCGACGAGGGACCCAGTACTTC. Amino acid sequence: CASSQDRRGTQYF.